The subject of this entry is one T cell receptor beta chain. These data originate in a study of blood T cell repertoires in COVID-19. Turning to the study itself: Donors in the United States, Italy and Spain gave samples during acute or convalescent COVID-19.

Using immunoSEQ multiplex PCR, the repertoire was profiled, and TCRdb retains in-frame clones only, with some absent. The sample consists of 240,000 or so clones, approximately 90% of them appearing once. CDR3 size: 14 residues. The ends were cut back, 4 bases at V and 4 bases at J, with 13 bases in the middle. Germline assignment: CDR1 LNHDA and CDR2 SQIVND (reference sequence). Adults between about 18 and 95 years of age took part from about two dozen US areas. Allocation to cohorts depended on clinical history reported by the participants. What the recovered Cohort 3 donors had was two negative PCRs, clearance, or symptom resolution.

The sequence came from a man in his forties who had recovered from COVID-19. The sequencing sample was made of PBMCs or T cells enriched from blood (not recorded which). The chain employs TRBV19 and TRBJ2-5, with D possibly TRBD2 on 5 matching bases. CDR3 sequence reads: CASSTLVGIETQYF. CDR3 bases: TGTGCCAGTAGTACCCTCGTCGGGATAGAGACCCAGTACTTC.